This T cell receptor beta chain was identified during a study of blood T cell repertoires in COVID-19. Looking at the study overall: Specimens from acute and convalescent COVID-19 originated in the United States, Italy and Spain.

The junction had 7 bases not matched to a gene; V was cut back by 9 bases and J by 9 bases. The CDR3 runs to 12 residues. Germline loops: CDR1 MRHNA, CDR2 SNTAGT. How the authors handled the data: Researchers report that nucleated cell counts were estimated from reference gene primer amplification. Assay used: immunoSEQ multiplex PCR; TCRdb lists only in-frame clones, some missing. V and J calls plus clone size are reproduced from that table; the DNA served to infer D and trimming. This table has some 30,000 clones, roughly 90% appearing once. This chain joins TRBV6-4 and TRBJ2-1, with 8 nucleotides matching TRBD1. This clonotype was sampled from a human donor with active COVID-19. The donor label of this sample is uncertain. The sequenced sample consisted of peripheral blood. The CDR3 protein is CARDRVKGEQFF. In DNA form, the CDR3 reads TGTGCCAGGGACAGGGTTAAAGGTGAGCAGTTCTTC.